This T cell receptor (beta chain) comes out of a study of blood T cell repertoires in COVID-19. This CDR3 region has 16 residues. V was clipped by 7 bases and J by 3 bases; unmatched bases: 15. The germline gives CDR1 SGHNT, CDR2 YYREEE (reference sequence). Source study methods: Nucleated cell number was recorded as an estimate derived from reference gene primer amplification. Profiled with immunoSEQ multiplex PCR; TCRdb holds only in-frame clones, not every one. D and trimming come from the DNA, and the V and J calls and clone size come from that table. The repertoire consists of some 300,000 clones, with 90% occurring once and the leading ten covering about 1%.

The specimen was peripheral blood. The TCR was taken from a woman aged 40 to 50 with COVID-19, enrolled during active disease. The chain employs TRBV5-4 and TRBJ1-1; 7 bases fit TRBD1. In DNA form, the CDR3 reads TGTGCCAGCCTTATAACAGGGGCTATTGGGCACACTGAAGCTTTCTTT. This sequence encodes CASLITGAIGHTEAFF. The variable domain in full, completed from reference TRBV5-4 and TRBJ1-1, reads ETGVTQSPTHLIKTRGQQVTLRCSSQSGHNTVSWYQQALGQGPQFIFQYYREEENGRGNFPPRFSGLQFPNYSSELNVNALELDDSALYLCASLITGAIGHTEAFFGQGTRLTVV.